What follows is one TCR beta chain and its context. The data originate from a study of lymphopenia after photon versus proton radiotherapy. Generated by immunoSEQ multiplex PCR, the TCRdb table keeps only in-frame clones and is missing some. The table lists 29,000 or so clones, around nine tenths of them singletons. Germline V CDR1 and CDR2: SGHKS, YYEKEE (reference sequence). V dropped 7 bases and J dropped 3; count of bases not matched to a gene: 5. CDR3 length: 14 residues. The specimen was peripheral blood, collected from a patient treated with proton-based radiotherapy. The chain uses TRBV5-5 and TRBJ2-3, with 10 bases that match TRBD2. The receptor was isolated from a woman in her fifties or sixties with cholangiocarcinoma. Some clones in this sample may be carry-over from other donors' samples. The DNA of the CDR3 is TGTGCCAGCGGCATAGCGGGGGGAACAGATACGCAGTATTTT. It yields the protein CASGIAGGTDTQYF. The variable domain in full, completed from reference TRBV5-5 and TRBJ2-3, reads DAGVTQSPTHLIKTRGQQVTLRCSPISGHKSVSWYQQVLGQGPQFIFQYYEKEERGRGNFPDRFSARQFPNYSSELNVNALLLGDSALYLCASGIAGGTDTQYFGPGTRLTVL.